This is a list of T cell receptor beta chains from one sample in a study of blood T cell repertoires in COVID-19. Profiling relied on immunoSEQ multiplex PCR, and the TCRdb table lists in-frame clones only, not all of them. The sample yields fewer than 200,000 clones, 88% seen once. Sequenced: peripheral blood. The receptors originated from a man between 60 and 75 years old with acute or convalescent COVID-19. Each CDR3 is given with its conserved first and last residue. The D gene is left open where the match is weak. Expanded clones are given a class, and other clones once, few, many or no size at all.

clone_size: once; j_call: TRBJ2-5; v_call: TRBV4-3; d_call: .; cdr3_aa: CASSQGAGGRETQYF; cdr3_nt: TGCGCCAGCAGCCAAGGTGCAGGAGGGCGAGAGACCCAGTACTTC
clone_size: .; j_call: TRBJ1-2; v_call: TRBV5-1; d_call: TRBD1; cdr3_aa: CASTLAGTAYYGYTF; cdr3_nt: TGCGCCAGCACCTTGGCCGGGACAGCTTACTATGGCTACACCTTC
clone_size: .; j_call: TRBJ2-1; v_call: TRBV12-3/TRBV12-4; d_call: .; cdr3_aa: CASSSLGPVEQFF; cdr3_nt: TGTGCCAGCAGTTCACTAGGCCCTGTGGAGCAGTTCTTC
clone_size: once; j_call: TRBJ2-7; v_call: TRBV11-3; d_call: .; cdr3_aa: CASSLGTYEQYF; cdr3_nt: TGTGCCAGCAGCTTAGGTACCTACGAGCAGTACTTC
clone_size: .; j_call: TRBJ2-3; v_call: TRBV2; d_call: .; cdr3_aa: CASSGRQISTDTQYF; cdr3_nt: TGTGCCAGCAGTGGACGACAGATTAGCACAGATACGCAGTATTTT
clone_size: .; j_call: TRBJ1-5; v_call: TRBV10-3; d_call: .; cdr3_aa: CAISELGGSNQPQHF; cdr3_nt: TGTGCCATCAGCGAACTGGGGGGGAGCAATCAGCCCCAGCATTTT
clone_size: .; j_call: TRBJ1-2; v_call: TRBV6-5; d_call: TRBD1; cdr3_aa: CATWTGLFYGYTF; cdr3_nt: TGTGCCACCTGGACAGGGCTCTTCTATGGCTACACCTTC
clone_size: few; j_call: TRBJ2-1; v_call: TRBV27; d_call: .; cdr3_aa: CASSRGSSYNEQFF; cdr3_nt: TGTGCCAGCAGTCGGGGGAGCTCCTACAATGAGCAGTTCTTC
clone_size: .; j_call: TRBJ2-1; v_call: TRBV6-5; d_call: TRBD2; cdr3_aa: CASRIAGGLYNEQFF; cdr3_nt: TGTGCCAGCAGGATAGCGGGAGGGCTCTACAATGAGCAGTTCTTC
clone_size: .; j_call: TRBJ2-7; v_call: TRBV6-6; d_call: .; cdr3_aa: CASSASSSEQYF; cdr3_nt: TGTGCCAGCAGTGCATCTTCCAGCGAGCAGTACTTC
clone_size: .; j_call: TRBJ2-1; v_call: TRBV4-2; d_call: TRBD2; cdr3_aa: CASSQDTTSGGAYNEQFF; cdr3_nt: TGTGCCAGCAGCCAAGATACGACTAGCGGGGGGGCCTACAATGAGCAGTTCTTC
clone_size: once; j_call: TRBJ2-1; v_call: TRBV14; d_call: TRBD1; cdr3_aa: CASSHRTGGDEQFF; cdr3_nt: TGTGCCAGCAGCCACCGGACAGGGGGCGATGAGCAGTTCTTC
clone_size: once; j_call: TRBJ2-1; v_call: TRBV29-1; d_call: .; cdr3_aa: CSVELGGGGYNEQFF; cdr3_nt: TGCAGCGTTGAACTCGGCGGGGGCGGGTACAATGAGCAGTTCTTC
clone_size: .; j_call: TRBJ2-1; v_call: TRBV19; d_call: .; cdr3_aa: CATSGLAIYNEQFF; cdr3_nt: TGTGCCACCTCGGGGCTAGCGATCTACAATGAGCAGTTCTTC
clone_size: .; j_call: TRBJ2-5; v_call: TRBV7-6; d_call: TRBD1; cdr3_aa: CASSLGDRQETQYF; cdr3_nt: TGTGCCAGCAGCTTAGGGGACAGGCAAGAGACCCAGTACTTC
clone_size: .; j_call: TRBJ2-1; v_call: TRBV5-1; d_call: .; cdr3_aa: CASSLGPSYNEQFF; cdr3_nt: TGCGCCAGCAGCTTGGGCCCTAGCTACAATGAGCAGTTCTTC
clone_size: few; j_call: TRBJ2-7; v_call: TRBV5-1; d_call: TRBD2; cdr3_aa: CASSREGVYEQYF; cdr3_nt: TGCGCCAGCTCGCGGGAGGGCGTCTACGAGCAGTACTTC
clone_size: .; j_call: TRBJ2-2; v_call: TRBV4-1; d_call: .; cdr3_aa: CASSPTPRTYTGELFF; cdr3_nt: TGCGCCAGCAGCCCTACCCCAAGAACGTACACCGGGGAGCTGTTTTTT
clone_size: .; j_call: TRBJ2-3; v_call: TRBV18; d_call: TRBD2; cdr3_aa: CASGRTSVPLLTDTQYF; cdr3_nt: TGTGCCAGCGGCCGGACTAGCGTCCCACTCCTCACAGATACGCAGTATTTT
clone_size: .; j_call: TRBJ2-3; v_call: TRBV9; d_call: .; cdr3_aa: CASNPGTTDTQYF; cdr3_nt: TGTGCCAGCAATCCGGGAACCACAGATACGCAGTATTTT
clone_size: .; j_call: TRBJ2-7; v_call: TRBV24-1; d_call: .; cdr3_aa: CATSPREGEQYF; cdr3_nt: TGTGCCACCAGCCCGAGGGAAGGCGAGCAGTACTTC
clone_size: .; j_call: TRBJ1-1; v_call: TRBV9; d_call: TRBD1; cdr3_aa: CASSLGQATEAFF; cdr3_nt: TGTGCCAGCAGCCTTGGACAGGCCACTGAAGCTTTCTTT
clone_size: .; j_call: TRBJ1-1; v_call: TRBV5-1; d_call: TRBD1; cdr3_aa: CASSRLQGTLNTEAFF; cdr3_nt: TGCGCCAGCAGCCGCCTACAGGGGACGCTGAACACTGAAGCTTTCTTT
clone_size: .; j_call: TRBJ2-2; v_call: TRBV5-1; d_call: TRBD2; cdr3_aa: CASSLPGLAGGNTGELFF; cdr3_nt: TGCGCCAGCAGCTTGCCGGGACTAGCGGGAGGAAACACCGGGGAGCTGTTTTTT
clone_size: few; j_call: TRBJ2-2; v_call: TRBV7-6; d_call: TRBD1; cdr3_aa: CASSLQPGTAVTGELFF; cdr3_nt: TGTGCCAGCAGCCTCCAACCTGGGACAGCGGTCACCGGGGAGCTGTTTTTT
clone_size: few; j_call: TRBJ2-7; v_call: TRBV15; d_call: TRBD2; cdr3_aa: CATSRDQQTSGRAYEQYF; cdr3_nt: TGTGCCACCAGCAGAGATCAACAGACTAGCGGGAGGGCTTACGAGCAGTACTTC
clone_size: .; j_call: TRBJ1-5; v_call: TRBV24-1; d_call: .; cdr3_aa: CATSDLGSNKNQPQHF; cdr3_nt: TGTGCCACCAGTGATTTGGGTTCGAACAAGAATCAGCCCCAGCATTTT
clone_size: .; j_call: TRBJ1-3; v_call: TRBV3-1/TRBV3-2; d_call: .; cdr3_aa: CASSRQSAGNTIYF; cdr3_nt: TGTGCCAGCAGTCGACAGTCAGCGGGAAACACCATATATTTT
clone_size: .; j_call: TRBJ1-2; v_call: TRBV12-3/TRBV12-4; d_call: TRBD1; cdr3_aa: CASSYRGLAGYTF; cdr3_nt: TGTGCCAGCAGTTACAGGGGGCTGGCTGGCTACACCTTC
clone_size: .; j_call: TRBJ1-4; v_call: TRBV4-2; d_call: .; cdr3_aa: CASSQPRDRGKEKLFF; cdr3_nt: TGTGCCAGCAGCCAGCCCCGGGATAGGGGGAAGGAAAAACTGTTTTTT
clone_size: .; j_call: TRBJ1-5; v_call: TRBV6-5; d_call: .; cdr3_aa: CASTGRYNQPQHF; cdr3_nt: TGTGCCAGCACCGGCAGGTACAATCAGCCCCAGCATTTT
clone_size: .; j_call: TRBJ1-5; v_call: TRBV5-8; d_call: .; cdr3_aa: CASSLWGHNQPQHF; cdr3_nt: TGTGCCAGCAGCTTGTGGGGACACAATCAGCCCCAGCATTTT
clone_size: .; j_call: TRBJ2-7; v_call: TRBV2; d_call: .; cdr3_aa: CASSVSYEQYF; cdr3_nt: TGTGCCAGCAGTGTTAGCTACGAGCAGTACTTC
clone_size: .; j_call: TRBJ1-1; v_call: TRBV13; d_call: TRBD1; cdr3_aa: CASSKGQRMNTEAFF; cdr3_nt: TGTGCCAGCAGCAAGGGACAGAGAATGAACACTGAAGCTTTCTTT
clone_size: .; j_call: TRBJ1-3; v_call: TRBV2; d_call: TRBD1; cdr3_aa: CASKRQGTGNTIYF; cdr3_nt: TGTGCCAGCAAGAGACAGGGAACGGGAAACACCATATATTTT
clone_size: .; j_call: TRBJ1-1; v_call: TRBV29-1; d_call: .; cdr3_aa: CSVAGAANTEAFF; cdr3_nt: TGCAGCGTGGCGGGGGCCGCGAACACTGAAGCTTTCTTT
clone_size: .; j_call: TRBJ2-2; v_call: TRBV5-5; d_call: TRBD1; cdr3_aa: CASSPRQGYTGELFF; cdr3_nt: TGTGCCAGCAGTCCGAGACAGGGGTACACCGGGGAGCTGTTTTTT
clone_size: .; j_call: TRBJ2-5; v_call: TRBV27; d_call: .; cdr3_aa: CASKQRAAETQYF; cdr3_nt: TGTGCCAGCAAGCAGCGGGCGGCGGAGACCCAGTACTTC
clone_size: .; j_call: TRBJ1-1; v_call: TRBV2; d_call: TRBD1; cdr3_aa: CASSEGTGGMWAFF; cdr3_nt: TGTGCCAGCAGTGAGGGGACAGGGGGCATGTGGGCTTTCTTT
clone_size: .; j_call: TRBJ2-5; v_call: TRBV24-1; d_call: TRBD1; cdr3_aa: CATSDPSTGGDETQYF; cdr3_nt: TGTGCCACCAGTGATCCCTCGACAGGGGGCGACGAGACCCAGTACTTC
clone_size: .; j_call: TRBJ1-1; v_call: TRBV19; d_call: TRBD1; cdr3_aa: CASSPRTGVNTEAFF; cdr3_nt: TGTGCCAGTAGCCCTAGGACAGGGGTGAACACTGAAGCTTTCTTT
clone_size: .; j_call: TRBJ2-3; v_call: TRBV30; d_call: .; cdr3_aa: CAWTGQLTDTQYF; cdr3_nt: TGTGCCTGGACCGGACAGCTCACAGATACGCAGTATTTT
clone_size: .; j_call: TRBJ1-2; v_call: TRBV10-2; d_call: TRBD1; cdr3_aa: CATDGGQGGYGYTF; cdr3_nt: TGCGCCACCGACGGTGGACAGGGAGGTTATGGCTACACCTTC
clone_size: .; j_call: TRBJ2-2; v_call: TRBV21-1; d_call: .; cdr3_aa: CASSKVGTRYTGELFF; cdr3_nt: TGTGCCAGCAGCAAAGTTGGGACAAGATACACCGGGGAGCTGTTTTTT
clone_size: .; j_call: TRBJ1-1; v_call: TRBV11-1; d_call: .; cdr3_aa: CASSLRPVGGRTEAFF; cdr3_nt: TGTGCCAGCAGCTTACGTCCAGTGGGGGGGAGGACTGAAGCTTTCTTT
clone_size: .; j_call: TRBJ2-7; v_call: TRBV11-3; d_call: .; cdr3_aa: CASSLAGSSYEQYF; cdr3_nt: TGTGCCAGCAGCTTAGCGGGTAGCTCCTACGAGCAGTACTTC
clone_size: .; j_call: TRBJ2-5; v_call: TRBV7-9; d_call: .; cdr3_aa: CASSPGQSWGETQYF; cdr3_nt: TGTGCCAGCAGCCCCGGACAATCCTGGGGAGAGACCCAGTACTTC
clone_size: once; j_call: TRBJ1-2; v_call: TRBV7-9; d_call: .; cdr3_aa: CASSLDTRETRYTF; cdr3_nt: TGTGCCAGCAGCTTAGATACCAGGGAAACGCGTTACACCTTC
clone_size: .; j_call: TRBJ1-1; v_call: TRBV12-3/TRBV12-4; d_call: .; cdr3_aa: CASAPGWTEAFF; cdr3_nt: TGTGCCAGCGCCCCAGGGTGGACTGAAGCTTTCTTT
clone_size: .; j_call: TRBJ2-5; v_call: TRBV7-8; d_call: .; cdr3_aa: CASSLVLGSPRDSQETQYF; cdr3_nt: TGTGCCAGCAGCTTAGTCTTGGGTTCACCCCGGGACTCCCAAGAGACCCAGTACTTC
clone_size: .; j_call: TRBJ2-2; v_call: TRBV3-1/TRBV3-2; d_call: TRBD1; cdr3_aa: CASSLRTGGTGELFF; cdr3_nt: TGTGCCAGCAGCCTCCGGACAGGGGGGACCGGGGAGCTGTTTTTT